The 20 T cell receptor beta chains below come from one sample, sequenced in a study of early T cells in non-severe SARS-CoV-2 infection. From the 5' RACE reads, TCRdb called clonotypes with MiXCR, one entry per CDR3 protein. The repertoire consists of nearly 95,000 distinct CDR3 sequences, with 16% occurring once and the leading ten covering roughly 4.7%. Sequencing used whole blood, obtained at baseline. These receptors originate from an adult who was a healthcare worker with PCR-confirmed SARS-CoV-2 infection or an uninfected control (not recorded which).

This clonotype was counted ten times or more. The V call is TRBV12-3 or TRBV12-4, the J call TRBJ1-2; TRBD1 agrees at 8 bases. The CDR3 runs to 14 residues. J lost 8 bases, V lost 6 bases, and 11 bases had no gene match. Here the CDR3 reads CASSNSGTGEGYTF. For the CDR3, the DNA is TGTGCCAGCAGCAATTCCGGGACAGGTGAAGGCTACACCTTC.

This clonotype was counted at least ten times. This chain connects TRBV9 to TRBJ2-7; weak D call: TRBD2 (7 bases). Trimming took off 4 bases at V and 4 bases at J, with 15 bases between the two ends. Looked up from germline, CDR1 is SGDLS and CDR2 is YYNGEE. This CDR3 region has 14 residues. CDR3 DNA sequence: TGTGCCAGCAGCCCCGGGGGGCTTAATTACGAGCAGTACTTC. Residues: CASSPGGLNYEQYF.

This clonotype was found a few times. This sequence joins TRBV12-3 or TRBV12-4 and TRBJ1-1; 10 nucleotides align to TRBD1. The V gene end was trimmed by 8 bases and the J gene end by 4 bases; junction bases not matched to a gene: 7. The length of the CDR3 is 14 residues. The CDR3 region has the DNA TGTGCCAGCTCCATTGGACAGGGGGTCACTGAAGCTTTCTTT. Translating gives CASSIGQGVTEAFF.

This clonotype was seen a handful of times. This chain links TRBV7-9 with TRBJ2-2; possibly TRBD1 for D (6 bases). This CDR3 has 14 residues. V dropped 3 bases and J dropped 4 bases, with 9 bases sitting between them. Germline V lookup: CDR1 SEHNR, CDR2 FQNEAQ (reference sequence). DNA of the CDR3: TGTGCCAGCAGCTTTGGGACAACCACCGGGGAGCTGTTTTTT. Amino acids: CASSFGTTTGELFF. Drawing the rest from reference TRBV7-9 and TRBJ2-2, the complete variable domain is DTGVSQNPRHKITKRGQNVTFRCDPISEHNRLYWYRQTLGQGPEFLTYFQNEAQLEKSRLLSDRFSAERPKGSFSTLEIQRTEQGDSAMYLCASSFGTTTGELFFGEGSRLTVL.

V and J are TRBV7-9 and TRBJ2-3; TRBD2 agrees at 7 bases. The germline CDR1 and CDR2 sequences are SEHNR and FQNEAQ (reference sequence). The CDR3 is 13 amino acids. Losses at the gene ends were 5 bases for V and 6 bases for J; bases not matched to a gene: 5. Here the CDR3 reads CASSGLGLDTQYF. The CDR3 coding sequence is TGTGCCAGCAGCGGACTAGGGCTTGATACGCAGTATTTT.

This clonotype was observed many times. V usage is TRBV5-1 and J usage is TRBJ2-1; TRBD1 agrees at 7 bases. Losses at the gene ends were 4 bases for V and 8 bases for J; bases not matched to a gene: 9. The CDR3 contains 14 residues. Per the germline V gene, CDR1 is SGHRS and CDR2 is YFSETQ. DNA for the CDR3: TGCGCCAGCAGCGGGACAGCCTTTTCTTATGAGCAGTTCTTC. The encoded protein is CASSGTAFSYEQFF.

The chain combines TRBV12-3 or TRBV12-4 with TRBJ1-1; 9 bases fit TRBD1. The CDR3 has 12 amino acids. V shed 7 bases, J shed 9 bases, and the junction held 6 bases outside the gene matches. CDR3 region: CASNDRGIKAFF. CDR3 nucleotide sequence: TGTGCCAGCAATGACAGGGGGATTAAAGCTTTCTTT.

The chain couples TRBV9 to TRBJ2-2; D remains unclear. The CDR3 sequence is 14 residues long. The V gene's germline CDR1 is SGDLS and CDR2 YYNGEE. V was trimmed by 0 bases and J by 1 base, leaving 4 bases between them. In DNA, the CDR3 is TGTGCCAGCAGCGTAGTCGAGAACACCGGGGAGCTGTTTTTT. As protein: CASSVVENTGELFF.

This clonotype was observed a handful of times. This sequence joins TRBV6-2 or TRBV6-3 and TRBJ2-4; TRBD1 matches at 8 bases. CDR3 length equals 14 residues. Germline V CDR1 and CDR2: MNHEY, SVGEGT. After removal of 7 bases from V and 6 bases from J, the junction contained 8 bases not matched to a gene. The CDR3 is CASKSRGQANIQYF. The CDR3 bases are TGTGCCAGCAAATCTAGGGGACAGGCAAACATTCAGTACTTC.

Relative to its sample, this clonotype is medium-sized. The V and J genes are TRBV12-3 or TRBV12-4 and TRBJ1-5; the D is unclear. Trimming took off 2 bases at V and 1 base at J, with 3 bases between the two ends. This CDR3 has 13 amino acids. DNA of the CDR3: TGTGCCAGCAGTTTATCCAGCAATCAGCCCCAGCATTTT. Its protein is CASSLSSNQPQHF.

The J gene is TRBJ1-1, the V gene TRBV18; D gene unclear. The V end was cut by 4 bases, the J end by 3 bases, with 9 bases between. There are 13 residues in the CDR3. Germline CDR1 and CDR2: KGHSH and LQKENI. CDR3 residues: CASSQTEDTEAFF. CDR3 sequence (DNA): TGTGCCAGCTCACAAACCGAGGACACTGAAGCTTTCTTT.

CDR3 region: CAWSVGISETQYF. CDR3 sequence (DNA): TGTGCCTGGAGTGTGGGTATATCGGAGACCCAGTACTTC. The V and J genes are TRBV30 and TRBJ2-5; D not certain. The CDR3 runs to 13 residues. Per the germline V gene, CDR1 is GTSNPN and CDR2 is SVGIG (reference sequence). V was shortened by 0 bases and J by 5 bases, with 10 bases between the two germline ends.

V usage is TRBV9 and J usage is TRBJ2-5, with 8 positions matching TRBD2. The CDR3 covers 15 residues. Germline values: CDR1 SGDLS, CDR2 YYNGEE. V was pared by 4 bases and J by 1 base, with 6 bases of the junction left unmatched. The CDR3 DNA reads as TGTGCCAGCAGCTCTCTAGCGGGTGTCCAAGAGACCCAGTACTTC. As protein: CASSSLAGVQETQYF.

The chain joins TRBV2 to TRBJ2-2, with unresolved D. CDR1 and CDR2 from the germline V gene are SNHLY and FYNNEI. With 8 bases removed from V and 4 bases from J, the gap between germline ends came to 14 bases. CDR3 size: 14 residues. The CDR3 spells CASRMSRSTGELFF. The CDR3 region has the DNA TGTGCCAGCCGGATGAGCAGGAGCACCGGGGAGCTGTTTTTT. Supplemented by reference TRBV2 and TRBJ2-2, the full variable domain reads EPEVTQTPSHQVTQMGQEVILRCVPISNHLYFYWYRQILGQKVEFLVSFYNNEISEKSEIFDDQFSVERPDGSNFTLKIRSTKLEDSAMYFCASRMSRSTGELFFGEGSRLTVL.

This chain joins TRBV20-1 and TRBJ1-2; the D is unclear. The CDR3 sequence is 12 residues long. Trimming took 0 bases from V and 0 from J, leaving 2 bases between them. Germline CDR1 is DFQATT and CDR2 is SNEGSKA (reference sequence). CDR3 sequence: CSARDANYGYTF. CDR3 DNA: TGCAGTGCTAGAGACGCTAACTATGGCTACACCTTC.

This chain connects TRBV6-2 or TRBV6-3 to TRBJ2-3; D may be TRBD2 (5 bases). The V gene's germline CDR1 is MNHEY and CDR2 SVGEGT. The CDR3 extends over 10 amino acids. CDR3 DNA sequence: TGTGCAACGGGATCAGATACGCAGTATTTT. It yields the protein CATGSDTQYF.

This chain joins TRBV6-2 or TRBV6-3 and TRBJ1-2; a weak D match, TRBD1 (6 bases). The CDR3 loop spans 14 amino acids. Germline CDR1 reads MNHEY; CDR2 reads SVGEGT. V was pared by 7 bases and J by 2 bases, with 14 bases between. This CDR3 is CASTRGTINYGYTF. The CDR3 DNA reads TGTGCCAGCACAAGGGGGACAATCAACTATGGCTACACCTTC.

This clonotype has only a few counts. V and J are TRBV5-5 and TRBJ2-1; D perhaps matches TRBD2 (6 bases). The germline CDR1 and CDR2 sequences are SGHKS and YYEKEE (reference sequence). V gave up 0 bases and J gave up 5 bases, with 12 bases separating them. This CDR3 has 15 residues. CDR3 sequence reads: CASSLVGSDHNEQFF. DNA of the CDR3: TGTGCCAGCAGCTTGGTCGGGAGTGACCACAATGAGCAGTTCTTC.

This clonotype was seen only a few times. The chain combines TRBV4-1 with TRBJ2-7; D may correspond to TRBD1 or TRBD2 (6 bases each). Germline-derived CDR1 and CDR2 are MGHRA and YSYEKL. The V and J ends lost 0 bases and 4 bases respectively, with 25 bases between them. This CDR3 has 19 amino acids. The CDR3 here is CASSQEALSGGRKQYEQYF. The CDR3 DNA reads TGCGCCAGCAGCCAAGAGGCGCTCTCCGGGGGCCGCAAACAGTACGAGCAGTACTTC.

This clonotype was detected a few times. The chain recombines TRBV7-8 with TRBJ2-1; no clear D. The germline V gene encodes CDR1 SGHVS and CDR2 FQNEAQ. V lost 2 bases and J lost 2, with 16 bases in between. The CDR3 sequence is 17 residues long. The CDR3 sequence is CASSLLGPPSPYNEQFF. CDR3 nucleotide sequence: TGTGCCAGCAGCTTATTGGGCCCTCCGAGCCCCTACAATGAGCAGTTCTTC.